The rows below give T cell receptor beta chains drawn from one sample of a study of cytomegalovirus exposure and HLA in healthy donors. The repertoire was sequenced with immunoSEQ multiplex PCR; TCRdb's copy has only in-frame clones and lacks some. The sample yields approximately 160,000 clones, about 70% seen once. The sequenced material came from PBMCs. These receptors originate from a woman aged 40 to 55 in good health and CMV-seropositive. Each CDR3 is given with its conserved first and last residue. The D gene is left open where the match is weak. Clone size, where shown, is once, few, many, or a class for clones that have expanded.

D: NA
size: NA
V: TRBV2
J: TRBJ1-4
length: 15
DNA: TGTGCCAGCACAGGTGGTGAAGGATTTAATGAAAAACTGTTTTTT
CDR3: CASTGGEGFNEKLFF

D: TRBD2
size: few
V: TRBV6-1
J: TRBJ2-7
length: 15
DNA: TGTGCCAGCAGTGTGACTAGCGGGGGTTCCTACGAGCAGTACTTC
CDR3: CASSVTSGGSYEQYF

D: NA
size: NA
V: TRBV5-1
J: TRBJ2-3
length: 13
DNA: TGCGCCAGCAGCTCGCAGGGGACAGATACGCAGTATTTT
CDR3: CASSSQGTDTQYF

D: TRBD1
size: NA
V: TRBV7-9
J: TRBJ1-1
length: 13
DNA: TGTGCCATCGGACAGGCGATGAACACTGAAGCTTTCTTT
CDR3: CAIGQAMNTEAFF

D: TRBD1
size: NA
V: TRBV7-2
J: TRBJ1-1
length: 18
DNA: TGTGCCAGCAGCTTTAGGGGAATTGGGGGACAGGGGAGGACTGAAGCTTTCTTT
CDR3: CASSFRGIGGQGRTEAFF

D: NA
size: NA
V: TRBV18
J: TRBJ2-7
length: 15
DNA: TGTGCCAGCTCACCGTCGACAGGGACTTCCTACGAGCAGTACTTC
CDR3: CASSPSTGTSYEQYF

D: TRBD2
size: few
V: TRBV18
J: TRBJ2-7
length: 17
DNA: TGTGCCAGCTCACCTCCAGGCCTAGCGGGGGGGGGATACGAGCAGTACTTC
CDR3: CASSPPGLAGGGYEQYF

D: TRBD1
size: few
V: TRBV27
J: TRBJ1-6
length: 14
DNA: TGTGCCAGCACCCAGGACAGGGCTAATTCACCCCTCAACTTT
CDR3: CASTQDRANSPLNF

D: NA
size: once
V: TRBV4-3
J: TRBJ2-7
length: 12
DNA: TGCGCCAGCAGCCAAGATCAGGCCGAGCAGTACTTC
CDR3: CASSQDQAEQYF

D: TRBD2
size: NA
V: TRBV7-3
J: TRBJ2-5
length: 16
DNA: TGTGCCAGCAGCTTAAAGGCGGGAGGCCCGGAAGAGACCCAGTACTTC
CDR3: CASSLKAGGPEETQYF

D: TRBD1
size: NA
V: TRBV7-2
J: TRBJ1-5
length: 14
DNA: TGTGCCAGCAGCCTCTGGACAGGTGACCAGCCCCAGCATTTT
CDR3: CASSLWTGDQPQHF

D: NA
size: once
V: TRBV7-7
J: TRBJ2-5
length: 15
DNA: TGTGCTAGCAGCTTAATAACAATCTCCCAAGAGACCCAGTACTTC
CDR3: CASSLITISQETQYF

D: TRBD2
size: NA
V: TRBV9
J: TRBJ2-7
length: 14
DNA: TGTGCCAGCAGCACTAGCGGGGGGGCGTCCGAGCAGTACTTC
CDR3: CASSTSGGASEQYF

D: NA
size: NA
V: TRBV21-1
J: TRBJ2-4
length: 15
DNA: TGTGCCAGCAGCAAAGCGCTCGGGGGGACGGACATTCAGTACTTC
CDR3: CASSKALGGTDIQYF

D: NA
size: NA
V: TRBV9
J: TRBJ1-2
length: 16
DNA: TGTGCCAGCAGCGTAAATTCCGAGGGTGTTGTCTATGGCTACACCTTC
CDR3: CASSVNSEGVVYGYTF

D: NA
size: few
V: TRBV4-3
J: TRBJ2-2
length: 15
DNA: TGCGCCAGCAGCCAAGTATTCGGTGGTGGTGGGGAGCTGTTTTTT
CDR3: CASSQVFGGGGELFF

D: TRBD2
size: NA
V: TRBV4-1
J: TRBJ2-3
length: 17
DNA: TGCGCCAGCAGTACAACTAGCGGGAGGGCCGGTACAGATACGCAGTATTTT
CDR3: CASSTTSGRAGTDTQYF

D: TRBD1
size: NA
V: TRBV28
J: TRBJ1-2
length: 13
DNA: TGTGCCAGCAGAGAGGGACAGCCCTATGGCTACACCTTC
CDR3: CASREGQPYGYTF

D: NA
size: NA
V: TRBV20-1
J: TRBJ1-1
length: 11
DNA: TGCAGTGCTAGAATTCCCGGTGAAGCTTTCTTT
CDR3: CSARIPGEAFF

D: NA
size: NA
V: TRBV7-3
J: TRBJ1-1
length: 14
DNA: TGTGCCAGCAGCTTAAAGCAGGGAAGCACTGAAGCTTTCTTT
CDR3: CASSLKQGSTEAFF

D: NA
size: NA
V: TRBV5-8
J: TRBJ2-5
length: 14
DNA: TGTGCCAGCAGCTTGGCCGCGAGAGGAGAGACCCAGTACTTC
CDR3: CASSLAARGETQYF

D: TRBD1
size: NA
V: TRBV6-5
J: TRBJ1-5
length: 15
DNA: TGTGCCAGCAGTGGGTCTCGGGACAGAGATCAGCCCCAGCATTTT
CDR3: CASSGSRDRDQPQHF

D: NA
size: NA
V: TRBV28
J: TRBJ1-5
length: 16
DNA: TGTGCCAGCAGTTCCTTACAGGGTCGGGGGGGTCAGCCCCAGCATTTT
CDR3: CASSSLQGRGGQPQHF

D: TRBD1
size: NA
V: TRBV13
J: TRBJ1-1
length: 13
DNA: TGTGCCAGCAGCTCAGGGGGGGGTACTGAAGCTTTCTTT
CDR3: CASSSGGGTEAFF